A selection of T cell receptor beta chains follows, all from one sample in a study of memory CD4+ T cells and cytomegalovirus serostatus. Assay used: immunoSEQ multiplex PCR; TCRdb lists only in-frame clones, some missing. The sample contains some 54,000 clones, around 83% of which appear only once. The sample consisted of memory CD4+ T cells from blood. Every receptor here comes from an adult in good health and CMV-seropositive. The CDR3 runs from the conserved cysteine through the conserved F or W. A D gene is named only where the DNA matches it firmly. The size entry is marked missing in some rows and otherwise reads once, few, many or a size class.

CDR3 protein: CASSLALTGEGSYEQYF
CDR3 DNA: TGTGCCAGCAGCTTAGCCCTGACAGGGGAGGGCTCCTACGAGCAGTACTTC
clone size: once
J gene: TRBJ2-7
CDR3 length: 17
D gene: .
V gene: TRBV7-6

CDR3 protein: CALGQLYGYTF
CDR3 DNA: TGTGCTTTAGGGCAGCTCTATGGCTACACCTTC
clone size: .
J gene: TRBJ1-2
CDR3 length: 11
D gene: .
V gene: TRBV6-1

CDR3 protein: CASSDDGQGNQPQHF
CDR3 DNA: TGTGCCAGTAGCGACGACGGACAGGGGAATCAGCCCCAGCATTTT
clone size: .
J gene: TRBJ1-5
CDR3 length: 15
D gene: TRBD1
V gene: TRBV19

CDR3 protein: CASSLLPGSGANVLTF
CDR3 DNA: TGTGCCAGCAGCTTGCTCCCGGGGTCTGGGGCCAACGTCCTGACTTTC
clone size: .
J gene: TRBJ2-6
CDR3 length: 16
D gene: .
V gene: TRBV7-8

CDR3 protein: CASSTGTPYEKLFF
CDR3 DNA: TGTGCCAGTAGTACCGGGACACCTTATGAAAAACTGTTTTTT
clone size: .
J gene: TRBJ1-4
CDR3 length: 14
D gene: .
V gene: TRBV19

CDR3 protein: CASSLRQGATEAFF
CDR3 DNA: TGTGCCAGCAGTCTAAGACAGGGGGCCACTGAAGCTTTCTTT
clone size: .
J gene: TRBJ1-1
CDR3 length: 14
D gene: TRBD1
V gene: TRBV2

CDR3 protein: CASSRTSGAYEQYF
CDR3 DNA: TGCGCCAGCAGCCGGACTAGCGGGGCTTACGAGCAGTACTTC
clone size: few
J gene: TRBJ2-7
CDR3 length: 14
D gene: TRBD2
V gene: TRBV5-1

CDR3 protein: CASRPVAGSYEQYF
CDR3 DNA: TGTGCCAGCAGGCCTGTCGCAGGGTCCTACGAGCAGTACTTC
clone size: .
J gene: TRBJ2-7
CDR3 length: 14
D gene: .
V gene: TRBV6-5

CDR3 protein: CASSLGPMTLNTEAFF
CDR3 DNA: TGTGCCAGCAGCTTGGGTCCTATGACCCTGAACACTGAAGCTTTCTTT
clone size: once
J gene: TRBJ1-1
CDR3 length: 16
D gene: .
V gene: TRBV7-2

CDR3 protein: CASSPEGARNQPQHF
CDR3 DNA: TGTGCCAGCAGTCCGGAAGGGGCTCGGAATCAGCCCCAGCATTTT
clone size: .
J gene: TRBJ1-5
CDR3 length: 15
D gene: .
V gene: TRBV28

CDR3 protein: CASTNPRGRQFF
CDR3 DNA: TGTGCCAGCACCAACCCGAGGGGTAGGCAGTTCTTC
clone size: .
J gene: TRBJ2-1
CDR3 length: 12
D gene: .
V gene: TRBV28

CDR3 protein: CAWSYRGTDTQYF
CDR3 DNA: TGTGCCTGGAGTTACAGGGGCACAGATACGCAGTATTTT
clone size: .
J gene: TRBJ2-3
CDR3 length: 13
D gene: .
V gene: TRBV30

CDR3 protein: CASRVLETNTGELFF
CDR3 DNA: TGTGCCAGTAGAGTACTAGAGACCAACACCGGGGAGCTGTTTTTT
clone size: .
J gene: TRBJ2-2
CDR3 length: 15
D gene: .
V gene: TRBV19

CDR3 protein: CASSVVGSGLAGARNTGELFF
CDR3 DNA: TGTGCCAGCAGCGTAGTAGGGTCGGGACTAGCGGGAGCCAGGAACACCGGGGAGCTGTTTTTT
clone size: .
J gene: TRBJ2-2
CDR3 length: 21
D gene: TRBD2
V gene: TRBV9

CDR3 protein: CASSLVGSGLYEQYF
CDR3 DNA: TGTGCCAGCAGCTTGGTCGGTTCCGGGTTGTACGAGCAGTACTTC
clone size: .
J gene: TRBJ2-7
CDR3 length: 15
D gene: .
V gene: TRBV5-6